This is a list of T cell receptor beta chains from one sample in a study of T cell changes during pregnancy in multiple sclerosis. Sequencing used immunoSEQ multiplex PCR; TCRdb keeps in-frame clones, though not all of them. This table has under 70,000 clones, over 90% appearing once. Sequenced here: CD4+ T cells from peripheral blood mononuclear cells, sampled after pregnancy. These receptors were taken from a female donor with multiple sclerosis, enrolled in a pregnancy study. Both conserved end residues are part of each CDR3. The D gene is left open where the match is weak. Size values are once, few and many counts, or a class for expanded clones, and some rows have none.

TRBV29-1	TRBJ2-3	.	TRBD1	TGCAGCGTTCAAGGGGGACAGGGGATAGATACGCAGTATTTT	CSVQGGQGIDTQYF
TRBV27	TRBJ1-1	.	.	TGTGCCAGCAGTTCTCCTGGACTTCCAAATGAAGCTTTCTTT	CASSSPGLPNEAFF
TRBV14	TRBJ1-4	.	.	TGTGCCAGCAGCCTTTTGAGAGGCACAACTAATGAAAAACTGTTTTTT	CASSLLRGTTNEKLFF
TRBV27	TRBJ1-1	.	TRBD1	TGTGCCAGCAGAAGAGACAGGGGCACTGAAGCTTTCTTT	CASRRDRGTEAFF
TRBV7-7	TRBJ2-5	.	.	TGTGCCAGCAGTCCCTTGGGACAAACACAAGAGACCCAGTACTTC	CASSPLGQTQETQYF
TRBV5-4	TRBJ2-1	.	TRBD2	TGTGCCAGCAGCTTGCGCTTAGGGGAACTAGCGGGCCTGGTCTTC	CASSLRLGELAGLVF
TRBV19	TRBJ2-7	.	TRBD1	TGTGCCAGTAGTTCCTCGACAGGGCCCCCCTACGAGCAGTACTTC	CASSSSTGPPYEQYF
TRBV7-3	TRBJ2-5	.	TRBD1	TGTGCCAGCAGCTTACGGGACGGGACAGGCCTTCAAGAGACCCAGTACTTC	CASSLRDGTGLQETQYF
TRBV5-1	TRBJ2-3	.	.	TGCGCCAGCAGTGTGGGAGACACAGATACGCAGTATTTT	CASSVGDTDTQYF
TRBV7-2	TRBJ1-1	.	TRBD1	TGTGCCAGCAGCTTACAGGGGGCAGATGGCACTGAAGCTTTCTTT	CASSLQGADGTEAFF
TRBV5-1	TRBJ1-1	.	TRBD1	TGCGCCAGCCGGACAGGGGGCATCGAGAACACTGAAGCTTTCTTT	CASRTGGIENTEAFF
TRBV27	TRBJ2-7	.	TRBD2	TGTGCCAGCAGTTTTTGGGGGGGCGAGCAGTACTTC	CASSFWGGEQYF
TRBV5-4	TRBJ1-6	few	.	TGTGCCAGCAGCTTGTTATCACCCCTCCACTTT	CASSLLSPLHF
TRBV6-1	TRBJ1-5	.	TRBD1	TGTGCCAGCAGGCCCGGACAGGGGTCGAATCAGCCCCAGCATTTT	CASRPGQGSNQPQHF
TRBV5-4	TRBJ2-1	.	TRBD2	TGTGCCAGCAGCTTGGCGGCGCGGGAGGGAAATGAGCAGTTCTTC	CASSLAAREGNEQFF
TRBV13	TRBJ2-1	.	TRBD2	TGTGCCAGCAGCTTAGAGGTCGGGCTAGCGGGAATGTCTCACAATGAGCAGTTCTTC	CASSLEVGLAGMSHNEQFF
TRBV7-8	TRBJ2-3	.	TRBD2	TGTGCCAGCAGCTTAATCACTAGTCCCGGGGGGACAGATACGCAGTATTTT	CASSLITSPGGTDTQYF
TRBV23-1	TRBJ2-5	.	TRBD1	TGCGCCAGCAGTCAATCCACAGGGGGCGACGAGACCCAGTACTTC	CASSQSTGGDETQYF
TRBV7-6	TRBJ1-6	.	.	TGTGCCAGCAGCTTAGTAGAGGGTTCACCCCTCCACTTT	CASSLVEGSPLHF
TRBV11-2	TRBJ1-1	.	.	TGTGCCAGCAGCTCAATATCAGGGAACACTGAAGCTTTCTTT	CASSSISGNTEAFF
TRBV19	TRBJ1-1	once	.	TGTGCCAGTAGTTACGGACAGATGAACACTGAAGCTTTCTTT	CASSYGQMNTEAFF
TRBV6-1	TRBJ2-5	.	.	TGTGCCTCAAACAGCAGGGCCGGGTTTGAAGAGACCCAGTACTTC	CASNSRAGFEETQYF
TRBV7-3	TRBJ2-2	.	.	TGTGCCAGCAGCAATCCAGGGTCCGGGGAGCTGTTTTTT	CASSNPGSGELFF
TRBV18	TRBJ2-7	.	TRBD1	TGTGCCAGCTCACCGGACAGGGGAGTCGACGAGCAGTACTTC	CASSPDRGVDEQYF
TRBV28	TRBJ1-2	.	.	TGTGCCAGCAGTTTAAATAGCCAGGGTGTCTATGGCTACACCTTC	CASSLNSQGVYGYTF
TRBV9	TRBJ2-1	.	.	TGTGCCAGCAGCCGCCACCCGGGGATGGCGGGGTCCTACAATGAGCAGTTCTTC	CASSRHPGMAGSYNEQFF
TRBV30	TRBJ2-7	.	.	TGTGCCTGGAGTGTAAAGCGCTACGAGCAGTACTTC	CAWSVKRYEQYF
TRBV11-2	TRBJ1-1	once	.	TGTGCCAGCAGGCCACCCTCAGGGAGGGTCAAGACTGAAGCTTTCTTT	CASRPPSGRVKTEAFF
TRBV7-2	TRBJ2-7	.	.	TGTGCCAGCAGCTTAGCGCGGCGGAGGGGTATCTACGAGCAGTACTTC	CASSLARRRGIYEQYF
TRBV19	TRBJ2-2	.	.	TGTGCCAGTAGTATTTATAACCCCCTTTACTCCGGGGAGCTGTTTTTT	CASSIYNPLYSGELFF
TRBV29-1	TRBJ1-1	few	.	TGCAGCGTTGTTTTCGGGAGTATGAACACTGAAGCTTTCTTT	CSVVFGSMNTEAFF
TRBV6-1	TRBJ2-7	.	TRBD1	TGTGCCAGCAGTGAAGCGCTCAACAGGGGCAACGAGCAGTACTTC	CASSEALNRGNEQYF
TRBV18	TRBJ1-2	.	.	TGTGCCAGCTCACCACCCTCCCGTAACTATGGCTACACCTTC	CASSPPSRNYGYTF
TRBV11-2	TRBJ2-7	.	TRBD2	TGTGCCAGCAGCTTAGAAGGGACTAGCGGATACTACGAGCAGTACTTC	CASSLEGTSGYYEQYF
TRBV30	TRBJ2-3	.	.	TGTGCCTGGACCGGGACTAGCACAGATACGCAGTATTTT	CAWTGTSTDTQYF
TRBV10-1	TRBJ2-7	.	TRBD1	TGCGCCAGCAGTCCGGGACAGGCTTACGAGCAGTACTTC	CASSPGQAYEQYF
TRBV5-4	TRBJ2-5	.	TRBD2	TGTGCCAGCAGAGGGGAGCGGGAGGGTACGGAGACCCAGTACTTC	CASRGEREGTETQYF
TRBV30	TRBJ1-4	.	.	TGTGCCTGGACCCTACTGGGCGGGACTAATGAAAAACTGTTTTTT	CAWTLLGGTNEKLFF
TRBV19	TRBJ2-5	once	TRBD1	TGTGCCAGTTCGACCGGGACAGGGAGGGAGACCCAGTACTTC	CASSTGTGRETQYF
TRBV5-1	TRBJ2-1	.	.	TGCGCCAGCAGCTCGGAGCGGAACAATGAGCAGTTCTTC	CASSSERNNEQFF
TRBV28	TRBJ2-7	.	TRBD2	TGTGCCAGCAGAACTAGCGGCTCCTACGAGCAGTACTTC	CASRTSGSYEQYF
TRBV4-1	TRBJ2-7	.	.	TGCGCCAGCAGCCAAGCCCCAGGGGCCCTCTACGAGCAGTACTTC	CASSQAPGALYEQYF
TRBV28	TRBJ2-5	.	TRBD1	TGTGCCAGCAGTGCGGGACAGGGAGGGGAGACCCAGTACTTC	CASSAGQGGETQYF
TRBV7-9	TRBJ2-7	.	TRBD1	TGTGCCAGCAGCCCCTCCTTAGCCGGACAGGGGAAGTACGAGCAGTACTTC	CASSPSLAGQGKYEQYF
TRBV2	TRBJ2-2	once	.	TGTGCCAGCAGTAAACTTTTGACAGACACCGGGGAGCTGTTTTTT	CASSKLLTDTGELFF
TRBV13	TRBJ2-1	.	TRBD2	TGTGCCAGCAGCCAACGGAAGGGACTAGCCCACAATGAGCAGTTCTTC	CASSQRKGLAHNEQFF
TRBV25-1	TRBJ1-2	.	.	TGTGCCAGCAGTGAATACAGGGCTAACTATGGCTACACCTTC	CASSEYRANYGYTF
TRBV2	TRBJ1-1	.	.	TGTGCCAGCAGTGTTGGTCCTCCGCCCAGGGCCACTGAAGCTTTCTTT	CASSVGPPPRATEAFF
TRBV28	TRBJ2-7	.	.	TGTGCCAGCAGTCCCCCGGGTCTTGGCGAGCAGTACTTC	CASSPPGLGEQYF
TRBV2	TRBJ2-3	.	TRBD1	TGTGCCAGCAGACCTCGGACAGGGTTAACAGATACGCAGTATTTT	CASRPRTGLTDTQYF
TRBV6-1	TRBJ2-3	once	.	TGTGCCAGCAGTCCCCGGGCAGATACGCAGTATTTT	CASSPRADTQYF
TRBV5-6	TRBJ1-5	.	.	TGTGCCAGCAGCTTGGGGCCGGGAGGGGGTCATCAGCCCCAGCATTTT	CASSLGPGGGHQPQHF
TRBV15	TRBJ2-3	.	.	TGTGCCACCAGCAGAGCTCCCCGGGGGGCGGGGGTTAGCACAGATACGCAGTATTTT	CATSRAPRGAGVSTDTQYF
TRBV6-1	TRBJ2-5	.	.	TGTGCCAGCAGTGAGGGCGTAATGGGGGCCTGGGAGACCCAGTACTTC	CASSEGVMGAWETQYF
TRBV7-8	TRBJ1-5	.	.	TGTGCCAGCAGCTTAACCCCTCGGACAGCGAATCAGCCCCAGCATTTT	CASSLTPRTANQPQHF
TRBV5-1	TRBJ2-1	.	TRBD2	TGCGCCAGCAGCTTCCTAGCGGGGGGTAACAATGAGCAGTTCTTC	CASSFLAGGNNEQFF